The sequence of this T cell receptor (beta chain) was determined in a study of blood T cell repertoires in COVID-19 (dated by TCRdb to the early 2020s). At the level of the whole study: The collaborator samples originated in the United States, Italy and Spain and spanned the acute and convalescent phases of COVID-19. Samples came from the ongoing ImmuneRACE study (first 160 participants) plus 1,254 subjects from 6 global collaborators. The sample metadata nearly always contained a de-identified subject ID, COVID-19 status, age in years and sex. HLA class I and class II types, where available, came from metadata supplied by the sample provider rather than from assay-based typing. The prospective study material was composed of cDNA or gDNA derived from T cells, B-cell-depleted T cells, or PBMCs. Subjects who had been exposed to COVID-19, were actively infected with it, or had recovered from it provided the deeply sampled blood TCRbeta repertoires that made up the dataset. A freely available public database, intended as a resource for researchers studying the immune response to SARS-CoV-2, is where the repertoires were released.

The immunoSEQ Assay, a bias-controlled multiplex PCR, was used to amplify TCRbeta CDR3 regions from genomic DNA. As for how the authors treated the data: Within the assay, amplification of reference gene primers was used to estimate how many nucleated cells each sample contained. Sequence reads were collapsed and filtered to measure the absolute abundance of every unique TCRbeta CDR3 rearrangement. For each sample, productive Simpson clonality was calculated as the square root of Simpson's diversity index over productive rearrangements. The immuneACCESS repertoire file appears here via TCRdb, limited to in-frame rearrangements. These files lack a portion of the clones; in checked studies, under half of the deficit traces to unresolved V genes, and the cause of the others is not known. V and J calls and clone size are as listed in that table; D and trimming were resolved from the DNA. The sample profile shows fewer than 150,000 clones; almost 85% of them were found once. Of the sample, roughly an eighth falls within the top ten clones.

In the case of this clone: What antigen it recognizes has not been identified. One base away there is no much larger clone; base qualities are not given.

General conclusions and limits of the study: How much clinical and demographic metadata was included differed by source and by participant, and the metadata was provided uncurated.

Another Seattle source contributed samples from volunteer blood donors who had recovered from COVID-19. Whole blood was collected in K2EDTA tubes by collaborating institutions according to the institutions' own protocols. Collaborator samples were shipped for TCRbeta analysis as frozen whole blood, isolated PBMCs, or DNA extracted from either sample type. Taken from cysteine to phenylalanine, the CDR3 has 12 residues. Of the read, only the CDR3 DNA is kept; its 36 bases are in frame from base 1. Cut back by 2 bases and 14 bases, the V and J ends lie 13 bases apart. Recombination connected TRBV12-3 or TRBV12-4 to TRBJ2-1, with the D gene call left open. This receptor was identified in a woman aged 25 to 39 who had recovered from COVID-19. The sample comprised peripheral blood. The bases read TGTGCCAGCAGTTTAAGCTCGCCCCAAGAGTTCTTC. Translated, this is CASSLSSPQEFF.